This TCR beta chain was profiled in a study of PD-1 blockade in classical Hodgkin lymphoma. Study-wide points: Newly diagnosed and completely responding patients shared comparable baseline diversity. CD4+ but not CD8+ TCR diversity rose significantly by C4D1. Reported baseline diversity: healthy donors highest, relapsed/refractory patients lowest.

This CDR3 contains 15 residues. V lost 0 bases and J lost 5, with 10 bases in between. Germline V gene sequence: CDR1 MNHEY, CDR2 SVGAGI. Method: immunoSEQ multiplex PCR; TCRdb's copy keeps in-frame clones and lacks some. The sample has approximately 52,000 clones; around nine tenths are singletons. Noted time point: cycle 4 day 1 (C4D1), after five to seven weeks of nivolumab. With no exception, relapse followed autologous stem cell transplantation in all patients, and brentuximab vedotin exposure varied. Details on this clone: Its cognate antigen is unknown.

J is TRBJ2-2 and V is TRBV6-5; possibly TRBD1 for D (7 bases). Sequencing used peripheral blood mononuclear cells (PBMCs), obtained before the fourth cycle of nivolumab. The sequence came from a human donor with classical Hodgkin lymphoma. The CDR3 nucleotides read TGTGCCAGCAGTTACTCGCCAGGGGGGACCGGGGAGCTGTTTTTT. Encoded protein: CASSYSPGGTGELFF.